The clone carrying this TCR beta chain was detected only a few times. Its antigen is not identified. With a J-beta primer mix and a sample-barcoded 5' primer, a second PCR ran about 7 to 11 cycles. TCRdb redid the calling of the 5' RACE reads with MiXCR, one entry per CDR3 protein. Among some 790,000 distinct CDR3 sequences listed, about 28% were seen once. This specimen comes from a study of blood T cells in healthy people across ages. Whole-study findings and limits: Estimates drawn from one million T cells were deemed to understate diversity. Without sorted subsets, naive and antigen-experienced compartments could not be conclusively compared. Strong correlation linked observed beta diversity and percent naive T cells. Roughly linearly, TCR beta diversity per million T cells fell as age increased.

The sequencing sample was made of blood. This clonotype was sampled from a woman of 80 years or more in good health.

As DNA, the CDR3 is TGTGCCAGCAGTACGGCCCGACAGGCTAGCAATCAGCCCCAGCATTTT. It encodes CASSTARQASNQPQHF. The V gene is TRBV6-2 or TRBV6-3, the J gene TRBJ1-5; a weak D match, TRBD1 (6 bases). The CDR3 consists of 16 residues. Trimming stripped 5 bases from V and 0 bases from J, with 14 bases between. Looked up from germline, CDR1 is MNHEY and CDR2 is SVGEGT.